This TCR beta chain derives from a study of sequential checkpoint blockade in melanoma. At the level of the study: After both sequences, patients received maintenance nivolumab. After nivolumab or ipilimumab alone, about two dozen patients had week-13 rebiopsies. About 88 pretreatment tumor DNA samples were TCRβ immunosequenced.

The CDR3 loop spans 13 amino acids. V lost 10 bases to trimming and J lost 7 bases; unmatched junction nucleotides: 7. Per the germline V gene, CDR1 is SGHTA and CDR2 is FQGNSA. Treatment meaning: randomized to nivolumab then ipilimumab (arm A) or the reverse (arm B). This clone was counted between two and nine times. Its specificity is not known. General observations from the study: Clinical benefit was about 30 times likelier when tumor T-cell fraction and clonality increased.

Measured with immunoSEQ multiplex PCR; TCRdb has only the in-frame clones, and not every one. The table records 5,000 to 6,500 clones, about 25% of them present only once. The chain uses TRBV7-2 and TRBJ2-1, with TRBD1 matching 10 bases. The input for sequencing was tumor tissue (inferred from file names), taken from a patient given nivolumab and ipilimumab in sequence. The sequence came from a human donor with melanoma. The CDR3 sequence is CATRQGARNEQFF. For the CDR3, the DNA is TGTGCCACCCGACAGGGGGCGAGGAATGAGCAGTTCTTC. Full variable domain (remainder filled in from reference TRBV7-2 and TRBJ2-1): GAGVSQSPSNKVTEKGKDVELRCDPISGHTALYWYRQSLGQGLEFLIYFQGNSAPDKSGLPSDRFSAERTGGSVSTLTIQRTQQEDSAVYLCATRQGARNEQFFGPGTRLTVL.